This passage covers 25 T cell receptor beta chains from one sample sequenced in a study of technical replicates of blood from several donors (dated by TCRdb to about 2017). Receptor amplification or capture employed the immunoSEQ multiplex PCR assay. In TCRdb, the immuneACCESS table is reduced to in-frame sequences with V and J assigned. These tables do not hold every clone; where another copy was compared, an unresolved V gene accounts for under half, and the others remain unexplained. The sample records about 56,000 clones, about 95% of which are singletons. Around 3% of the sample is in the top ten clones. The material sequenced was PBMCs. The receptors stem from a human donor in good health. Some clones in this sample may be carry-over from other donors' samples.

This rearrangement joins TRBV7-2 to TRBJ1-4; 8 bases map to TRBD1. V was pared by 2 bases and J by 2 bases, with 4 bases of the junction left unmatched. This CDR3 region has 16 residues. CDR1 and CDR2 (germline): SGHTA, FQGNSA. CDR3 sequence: CASSLQGAGTNEKLFF. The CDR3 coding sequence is TGTGCCAGCAGCTTACAGGGGGCAGGGACTAATGAAAAACTGTTTTTT.

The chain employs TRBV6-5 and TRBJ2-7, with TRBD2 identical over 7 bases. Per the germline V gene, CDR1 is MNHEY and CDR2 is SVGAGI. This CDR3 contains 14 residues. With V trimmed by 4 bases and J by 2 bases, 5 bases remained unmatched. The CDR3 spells CASSWTGGTYEQYF. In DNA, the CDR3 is TGTGCCAGCAGTTGGACGGGGGGTACCTACGAGCAGTACTTC.

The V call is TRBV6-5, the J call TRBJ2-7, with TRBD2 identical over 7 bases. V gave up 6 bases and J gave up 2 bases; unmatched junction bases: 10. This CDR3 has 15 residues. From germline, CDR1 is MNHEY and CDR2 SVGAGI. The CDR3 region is CASSRMEGTTYEQYF. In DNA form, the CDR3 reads TGTGCCAGCAGCCGAATGGAGGGGACTACCTACGAGCAGTACTTC.

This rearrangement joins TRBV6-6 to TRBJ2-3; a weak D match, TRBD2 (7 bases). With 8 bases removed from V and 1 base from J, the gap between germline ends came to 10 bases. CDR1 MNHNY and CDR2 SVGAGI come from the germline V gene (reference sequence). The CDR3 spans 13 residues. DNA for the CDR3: TGTGCCAGCGGCGGGGGCGGCACAGATACGCAGTATTTT. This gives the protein CASGGGGTDTQYF.

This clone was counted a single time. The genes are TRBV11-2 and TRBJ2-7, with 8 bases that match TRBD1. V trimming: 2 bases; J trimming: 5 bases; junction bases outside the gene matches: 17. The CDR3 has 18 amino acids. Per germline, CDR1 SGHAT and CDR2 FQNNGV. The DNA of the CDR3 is TGTGCCAGCAGCTTAACGCCCCCGGGACAGGTTCCTTCTAACGAGCAGTACTTC. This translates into CASSLTPPGQVPSNEQYF.

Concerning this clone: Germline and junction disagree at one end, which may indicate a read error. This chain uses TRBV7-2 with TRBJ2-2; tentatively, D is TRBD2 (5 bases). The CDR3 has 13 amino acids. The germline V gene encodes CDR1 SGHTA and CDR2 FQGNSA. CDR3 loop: CASSLVSPGVLFF. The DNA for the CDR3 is TGTGCCAGCAGCTTAGTATCCCCCGGGGTGCTGTTTTTT. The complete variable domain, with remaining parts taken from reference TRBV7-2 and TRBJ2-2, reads GAGVSQSPSNKVTEKGKDVELRCDPISGHTALYWYRQSLGQGLEFLIYFQGNSAPDKSGLPSDRFSAERTGGSVSTLTIQRTQQEDSAVYLCASSLVSPGVLFFGEGSRLTVL.

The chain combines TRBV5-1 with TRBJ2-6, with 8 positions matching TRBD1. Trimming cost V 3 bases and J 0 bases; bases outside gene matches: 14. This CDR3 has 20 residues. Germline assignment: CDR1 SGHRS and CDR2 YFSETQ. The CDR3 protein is CASSSIQGDTFSSGANVLTF. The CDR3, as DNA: TGCGCCAGCAGCTCGATACAGGGGGACACGTTTTCCTCTGGGGCCAACGTCCTGACTTTC.

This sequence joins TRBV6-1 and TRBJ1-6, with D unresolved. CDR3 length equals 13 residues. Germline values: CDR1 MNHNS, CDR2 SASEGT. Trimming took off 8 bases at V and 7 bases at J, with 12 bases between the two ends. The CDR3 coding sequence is TGTGCCAGCCAGAGACTGAGCAATTCACCCCTCCACTTT. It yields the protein CASQRLSNSPLHF.

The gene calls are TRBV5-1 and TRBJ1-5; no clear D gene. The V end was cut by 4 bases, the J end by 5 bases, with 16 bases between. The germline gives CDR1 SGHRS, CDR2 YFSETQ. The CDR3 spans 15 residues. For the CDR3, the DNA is TGCGCCAGCAGCGTAGCGGGGAACGTGCATCAGCCCCAGCATTTT. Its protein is CASSVAGNVHQPQHF.

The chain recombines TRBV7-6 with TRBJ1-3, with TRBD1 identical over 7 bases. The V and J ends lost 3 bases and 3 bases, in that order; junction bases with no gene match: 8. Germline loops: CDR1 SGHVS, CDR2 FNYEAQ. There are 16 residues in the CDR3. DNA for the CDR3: TGTGCCAGCAGCTTGGGGACCCGGGACAGTGGAAACACCATATATTTT. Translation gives CASSLGTRDSGNTIYF. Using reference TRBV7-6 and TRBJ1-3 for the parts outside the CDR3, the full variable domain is GAGVSQSPRYKVTKRGQDVALRCDPISGHVSLYWYRQALGQGPEFLTYFNYEAQQDKSGLPNDRFSAERPEGSISTLTIQRTEQRDSAMYRCASSLGTRDSGNTIYFGEGSWLTVV.

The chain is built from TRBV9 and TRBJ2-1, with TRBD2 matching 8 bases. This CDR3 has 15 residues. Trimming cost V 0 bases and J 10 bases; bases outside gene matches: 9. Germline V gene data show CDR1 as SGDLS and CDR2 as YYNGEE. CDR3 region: CASSVGDSGVREQFF. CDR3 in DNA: TGTGCCAGCAGCGTAGGAGATAGCGGGGTTCGGGAGCAGTTCTTC.

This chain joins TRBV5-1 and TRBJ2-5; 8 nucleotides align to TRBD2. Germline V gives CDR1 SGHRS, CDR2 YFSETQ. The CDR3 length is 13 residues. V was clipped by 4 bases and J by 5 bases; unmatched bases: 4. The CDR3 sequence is CASSTGGRETQYF. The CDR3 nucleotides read TGCGCCAGCAGCACCGGCGGGAGGGAGACCCAGTACTTC.

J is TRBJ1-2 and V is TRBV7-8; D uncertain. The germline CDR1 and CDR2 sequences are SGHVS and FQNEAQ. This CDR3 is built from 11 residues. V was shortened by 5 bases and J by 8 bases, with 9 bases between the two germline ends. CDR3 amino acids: CASSLSGGYTF. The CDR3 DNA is TGTGCCAGCAGCCTGAGCGGGGGCTACACCTTC.

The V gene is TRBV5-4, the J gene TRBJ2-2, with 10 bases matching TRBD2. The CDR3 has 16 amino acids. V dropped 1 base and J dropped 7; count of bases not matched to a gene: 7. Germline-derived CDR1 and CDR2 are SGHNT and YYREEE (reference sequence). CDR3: CASSLPAGGPIGELFF. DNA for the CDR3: TGTGCCAGCAGCTTGCCAGCGGGGGGGCCGATCGGGGAGCTGTTTTTT.

Written as DNA, the CDR3 is TGTGCCAGCAGCCCCTACCTCGATGAAAAACTGTTTTTT. Protein product: CASSPYLDEKLFF. The V and J genes are TRBV7-9 and TRBJ1-4; D not resolved. V lost 5 bases to trimming and J lost 6 bases, with 10 bases between them. Germline lookup yields CDR1 SEHNR and CDR2 FQNEAQ (reference sequence). This CDR3 contains 13 residues.

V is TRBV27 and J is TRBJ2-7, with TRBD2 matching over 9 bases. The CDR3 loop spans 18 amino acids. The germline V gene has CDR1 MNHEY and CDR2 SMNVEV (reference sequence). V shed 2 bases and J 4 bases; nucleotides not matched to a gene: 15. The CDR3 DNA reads TGTGCCAGCAGTTTACAAGCCCCGACTAGCGGAGCGGTGTACGAGCAGTACTTC. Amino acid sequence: CASSLQAPTSGAVYEQYF.

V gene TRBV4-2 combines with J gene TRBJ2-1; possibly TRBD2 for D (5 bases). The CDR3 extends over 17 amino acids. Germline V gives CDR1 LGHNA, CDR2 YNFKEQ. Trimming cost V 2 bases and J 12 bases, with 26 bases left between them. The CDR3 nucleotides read TGTGCCAGCAGCCAACAAGCCACACAGCAGCGGTTGGTTTGGCAGTTCTTC. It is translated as CASSQQATQQRLVWQFF.

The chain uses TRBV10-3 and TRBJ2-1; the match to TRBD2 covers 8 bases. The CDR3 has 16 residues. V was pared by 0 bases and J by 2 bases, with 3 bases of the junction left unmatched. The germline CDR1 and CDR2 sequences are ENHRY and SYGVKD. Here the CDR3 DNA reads TGTGCCATCAGTGAGTCAACGGGAGGGACCTACAATGAGCAGTTCTTC. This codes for CAISESTGGTYNEQFF.

CDR3 region: CASGLGAGRDTQYF. For the CDR3, the DNA is TGTGCTAGTGGTTTGGGAGCGGGACGAGATACGCAGTATTTT. The chain employs TRBV12-5 and TRBJ2-3; 7 bases align to TRBD2. Germline-derived CDR1 and CDR2 are LGHNT and FRNRAP. Germline trimming cut 1 base from V and 5 bases from J; bases unmatched to any gene: 3. CDR3 length: 14 residues.

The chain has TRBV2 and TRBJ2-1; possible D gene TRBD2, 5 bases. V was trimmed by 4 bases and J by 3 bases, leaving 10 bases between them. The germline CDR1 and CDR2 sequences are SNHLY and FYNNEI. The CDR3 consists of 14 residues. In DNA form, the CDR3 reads TGTGCCAGCAGTGCTAGACTAATCTACAATGAGCAGTTCTTC. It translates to CASSARLIYNEQFF.

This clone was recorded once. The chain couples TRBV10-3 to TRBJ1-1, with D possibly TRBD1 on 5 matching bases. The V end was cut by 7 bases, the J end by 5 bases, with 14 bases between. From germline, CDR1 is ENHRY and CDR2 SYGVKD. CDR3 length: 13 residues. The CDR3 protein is CAITRGDGTEAFF. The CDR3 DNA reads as TGTGCCATCACGCGGGGGGATGGGACTGAAGCTTTCTTT.

The CDR3 sequence is CASSQLAEETQYF. CDR3 coding DNA: TGTGCCAGCTCCCAACTAGCGGAAGAGACCCAGTACTTC. This sequence joins TRBV18 and TRBJ2-5; 8 nucleotides agree with TRBD2. This CDR3 has 13 amino acids. J was trimmed by 3 bases and V by 6 bases; bases with no gene match: 3. The germline gives CDR1 KGHSH, CDR2 LQKENI.

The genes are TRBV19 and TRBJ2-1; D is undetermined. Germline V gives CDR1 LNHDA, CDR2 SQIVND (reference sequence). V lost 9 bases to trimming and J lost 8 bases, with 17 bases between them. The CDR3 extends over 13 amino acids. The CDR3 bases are TGTGCCAGCACCTTACGAGTGGGCGATGAGCAGTTCTTC. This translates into CASTLRVGDEQFF.

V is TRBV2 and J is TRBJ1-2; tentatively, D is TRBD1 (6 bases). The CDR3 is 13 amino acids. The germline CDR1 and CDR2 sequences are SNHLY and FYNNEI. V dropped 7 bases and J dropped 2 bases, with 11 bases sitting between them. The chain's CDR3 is CASTQDRNYGYTF. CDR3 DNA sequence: TGTGCCAGCACCCAAGACAGGAACTATGGCTACACCTTC.

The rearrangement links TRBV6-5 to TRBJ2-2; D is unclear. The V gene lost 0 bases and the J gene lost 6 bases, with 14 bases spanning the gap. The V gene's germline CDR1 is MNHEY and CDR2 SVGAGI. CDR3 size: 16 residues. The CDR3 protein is CASSYSIATAAGELFF. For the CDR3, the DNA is TGTGCCAGCAGTTACTCGATCGCAACAGCAGCCGGGGAGCTGTTTTTT.